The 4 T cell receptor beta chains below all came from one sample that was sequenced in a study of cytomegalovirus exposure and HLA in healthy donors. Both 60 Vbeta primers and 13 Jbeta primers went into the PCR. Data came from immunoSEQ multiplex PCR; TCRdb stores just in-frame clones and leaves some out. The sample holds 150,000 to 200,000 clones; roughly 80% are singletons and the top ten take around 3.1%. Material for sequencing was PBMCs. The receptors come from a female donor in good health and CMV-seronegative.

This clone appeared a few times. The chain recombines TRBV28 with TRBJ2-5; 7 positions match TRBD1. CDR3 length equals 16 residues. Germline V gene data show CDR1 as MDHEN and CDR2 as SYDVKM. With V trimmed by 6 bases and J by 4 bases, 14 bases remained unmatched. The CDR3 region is CASSKWTGLSGETQYF. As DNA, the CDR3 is TGTGCCAGCAGCAAATGGACAGGACTTTCGGGAGAGACCCAGTACTTC.

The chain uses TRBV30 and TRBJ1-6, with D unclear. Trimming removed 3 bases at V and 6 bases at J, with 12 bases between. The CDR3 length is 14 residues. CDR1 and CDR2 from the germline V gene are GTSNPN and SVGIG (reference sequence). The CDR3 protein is CAWREDYGNSPLHF. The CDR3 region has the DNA TGTGCCTGGAGGGAGGACTACGGTAATTCACCCCTCCACTTT. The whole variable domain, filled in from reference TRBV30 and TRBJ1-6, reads SQTIHQWPATLVQPVGSPLSLECTVEGTSNPNLYWYRQAAGRGLQLLFYSVGIGQISSEVPQNLSASRPQDRQFILSSKKLLLSDSGFYLCAWREDYGNSPLHFGNGTRLTVT.

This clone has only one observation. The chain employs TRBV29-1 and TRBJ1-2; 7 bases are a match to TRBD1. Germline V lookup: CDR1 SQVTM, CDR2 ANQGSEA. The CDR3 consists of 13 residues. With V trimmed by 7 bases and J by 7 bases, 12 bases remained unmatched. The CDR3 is CSATDRAGGGYTF. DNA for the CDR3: TGCAGCGCCACCGACAGGGCCGGGGGTGGCTACACCTTC.

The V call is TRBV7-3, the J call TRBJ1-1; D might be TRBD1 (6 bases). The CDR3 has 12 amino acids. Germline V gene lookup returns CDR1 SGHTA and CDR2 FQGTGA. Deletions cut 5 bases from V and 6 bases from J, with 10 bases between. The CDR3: CASSRGGPEAFF. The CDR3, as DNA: TGTGCCAGCAGCAGGGGGGGGCCTGAAGCTTTCTTT.